This T cell receptor beta chain was observed in a study of cytomegalovirus exposure and HLA in healthy donors. Study results and caveats: Productive rates of about 90% or about 30% were seen for most TCR beta V segments in an earlier analysis.

PCR primers comprised 60 Vbeta and 13 Jbeta primers. Sequencing was performed with immunoSEQ multiplex PCR; in TCRdb, only in-frame clones are kept and a portion is missing. This sample's clone table lists some 120,000 clones. This CDR3 is 15 amino acids long. V was pared by 3 bases and J by 4 bases, with 14 bases between. Germline CDR1 is MNHEY and CDR2 is SMNVEV (reference sequence). About this clone itself: Its matching antigen is unknown.

The V and J genes are TRBV27 and TRBJ2-3; D perhaps matches TRBD2 (7 bases). The TCR sequence derives from a man younger than 45 in good health and CMV-seronegative. Sequenced material: PBMCs. The CDR3 spells CASSLGGGGSDTQYF. The CDR3 nucleotides are TGTGCCAGCAGTTTGGGGGGGGGCGGTTCAGATACGCAGTATTTT.